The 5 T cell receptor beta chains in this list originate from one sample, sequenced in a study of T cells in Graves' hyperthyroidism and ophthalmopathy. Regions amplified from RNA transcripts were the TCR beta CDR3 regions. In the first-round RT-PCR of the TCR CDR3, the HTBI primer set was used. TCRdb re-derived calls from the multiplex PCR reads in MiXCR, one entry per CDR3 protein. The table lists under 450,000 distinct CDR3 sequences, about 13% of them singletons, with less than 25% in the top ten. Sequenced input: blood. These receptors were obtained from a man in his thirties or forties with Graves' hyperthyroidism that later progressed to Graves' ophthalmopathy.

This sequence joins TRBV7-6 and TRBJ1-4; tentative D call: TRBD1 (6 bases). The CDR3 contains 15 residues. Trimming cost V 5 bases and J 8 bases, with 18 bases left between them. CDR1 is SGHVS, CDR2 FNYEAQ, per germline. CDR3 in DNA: TGTGCCAGCAGCCGGGGAGACAGGAGGGGCGAAAAACTGTTTTTT. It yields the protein CASSRGDRRGEKLFF.

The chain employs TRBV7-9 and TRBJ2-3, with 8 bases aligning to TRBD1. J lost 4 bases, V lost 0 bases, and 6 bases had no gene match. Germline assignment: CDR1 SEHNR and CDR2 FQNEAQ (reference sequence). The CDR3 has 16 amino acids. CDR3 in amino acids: CASSLALTGVPDTQYF. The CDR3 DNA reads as TGTGCCAGCAGCTTAGCCCTGACAGGGGTCCCAGATACGCAGTATTTT.

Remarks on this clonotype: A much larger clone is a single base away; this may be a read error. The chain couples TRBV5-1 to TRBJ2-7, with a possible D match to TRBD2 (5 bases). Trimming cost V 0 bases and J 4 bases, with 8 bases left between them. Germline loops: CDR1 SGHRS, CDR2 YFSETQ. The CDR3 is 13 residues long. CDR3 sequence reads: CASSLERVYEQYF. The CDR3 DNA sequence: TGCGCCAGCAGCTTGGAGAGGGTTTACGAGCAGTACTTC.

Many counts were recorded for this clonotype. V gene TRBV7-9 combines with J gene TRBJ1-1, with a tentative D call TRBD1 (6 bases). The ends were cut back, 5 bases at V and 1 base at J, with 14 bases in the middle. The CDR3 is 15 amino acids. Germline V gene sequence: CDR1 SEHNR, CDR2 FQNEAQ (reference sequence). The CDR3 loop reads CASSELGGPNTEAFF. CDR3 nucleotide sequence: TGTGCCAGCAGCGAGCTAGGGGGACCGAACACTGAAGCTTTCTTT.

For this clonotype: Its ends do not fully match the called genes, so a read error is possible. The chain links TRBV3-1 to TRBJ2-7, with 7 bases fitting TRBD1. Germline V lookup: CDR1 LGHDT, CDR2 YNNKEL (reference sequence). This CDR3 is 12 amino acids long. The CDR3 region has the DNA TGCGCCAGCAGAGACAGGGATCGGGAGCAGTACTTC. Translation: CASRDRDREQYF.